Below are 12 T cell receptor beta chains sequenced from a single sample in a study of T cells after yellow fever vaccination (dated by TCRdb to between 2018 and 2021). Per the publication, the treatment or condition label means: live attenuated yellow fever vaccine strain. The library was built by means of 5' RACE. Sequencer: Illumina HiSeq 2500. TCRdb reran the public reads through fastp at Q25 and MiXCR, keeping productive beta chains. Rows with a matching CDR3 protein are joined into one entry that keeps the most common DNA and genes. Across this sample there are roughly 160,000 distinct CDR3 sequences, with about 7% seen only once. The ten largest clones represent approximately 2.5% of the sample. Sequenced here: CD4+ T cells sorted from PBMCs, sampled 5 days after the first yellow fever vaccination. All receptors derive from a young man who received the YFV17D yellow fever vaccine.

The chain has TRBV20-1 and TRBJ2-7; D may be TRBD1 (6 bases). The CDR3 extends over 14 amino acids. Trimming took off 2 bases at V and 6 bases at J, with 17 bases between the two ends. Germline CDR1 and CDR2: DFQATT and SNEGSKA (reference sequence). The CDR3 DNA reads TGCAGTGCTAGAACAGGGTTAGGAACGGCCGAGCAGTACTTC. Translating it yields CSARTGLGTAEQYF.

The J gene is TRBJ2-5, the V gene TRBV19, with 7 bases that match TRBD1. The CDR3 totals 13 residues. Looked up from germline, CDR1 is LNHDA and CDR2 is SQIVND (reference sequence). V trimming: 8 bases; J trimming: 5 bases; junction bases outside the gene matches: 8. The CDR3 reads CASGPQGVETQYF. The CDR3 DNA sequence: TGTGCCAGTGGTCCGCAGGGGGTCGAGACCCAGTACTTC.

The CDR3: CASSYGPRGGAHEQYF. The CDR3 DNA reads TGTGCCAGCAGTTACGGCCCGCGCGGGGGGGCCCACGAGCAGTACTTC. The gene calls are TRBV6-2 or TRBV6-3 and TRBJ2-7; 9 bases agree with TRBD2. The CDR3 has 16 amino acids. CDR1 is MNHEY and CDR2 is SVGEGT in the germline V gene. V lost 2 bases and J lost 5; bases outside the gene matches: 10.

This clonotype came up many times. The chain links TRBV6-9 to TRBJ1-6, with D perhaps TRBD1 (5 bases). CDR1 is MNHGY, CDR2 SVAAGI, per germline. The CDR3 spans 15 residues. V lost 0 bases and J 8 bases, leaving 11 bases between the germline ends. For the CDR3, the DNA is TGTGCCAGCAGTTATTCCAATCTGGGGGATTCACCCCTCCACTTT. Its translation: CASSYSNLGDSPLHF.

There are many counts of this clonotype. This chain uses TRBV20-1 with TRBJ2-5; D tentatively fits TRBD1 or TRBD2 (5 bases each). V was cut by 3 bases and J by 7 bases, with 21 bases left in between. Germline values: CDR1 DFQATT, CDR2 SNEGSKA (reference sequence). This CDR3 contains 15 residues. Here the CDR3 reads CSARDSFRAGGTQYF. The CDR3 DNA follows: TGCAGTGCTAGGGATTCCTTTAGGGCTGGGGGGACCCAGTACTTC.

This clonotype was counted ten times or more. The V and J genes are TRBV7-3 and TRBJ2-7; tentatively, D is TRBD1 (5 bases). Trimming took 1 base from V and 3 from J, leaving 7 bases between them. This CDR3 has 13 amino acids. Germline V CDR1 and CDR2: SGHTA, FQGTGA. The DNA of the CDR3 is TGTGCCAGCAGCTTAAGTCAGGGCTACGAGCAGTACGTC. This translates into CASSLSQGYEQYV.

This clonotype was recorded many times. This rearrangement joins TRBV6-5 to TRBJ2-5; 8 bases map to TRBD2. The V segment lost 1 base and the J segment 4 bases; nucleotides outside the gene matches: 2. Looked up from germline, CDR1 is MNHEY and CDR2 is SVGAGI. The CDR3 runs 14 residues. The CDR3 here is CASSYWTSRETQYF. CDR3 coding DNA: TGTGCCAGCAGTTACTGGACTAGCAGAGAGACCCAGTACTTC.

In its sample, this clonotype was seen a few times. The J gene is TRBJ2-1, the V gene TRBV11-3; D unclear. Germline V gene sequence: CDR1 SGHNT, CDR2 YENEEA. The CDR3 runs 13 residues. V was shortened by 3 bases and J by 5 bases, with 8 bases between the two germline ends. Written as DNA, the CDR3 is TGTGCCAGCAGCTTTTACGAGAACAATGAGCAGTTCTTC. It specifies CASSFYENNEQFF.

V is TRBV5-4 and J is TRBJ2-1; tentatively, D is TRBD2 (6 bases). V was trimmed by 4 bases and J by 5 bases, leaving 13 bases between them. This CDR3 has 14 amino acids. Germline CDR1 and CDR2: SGHNT and YYREEE (reference sequence). The CDR3 spells CASSAGWANNEQFF. CDR3 coding DNA: TGTGCCAGCAGCGCGGGATGGGCGAACAATGAGCAGTTCTTC.

Ten or more counts support this clonotype. The chain is built from TRBV6-2 or TRBV6-3 and TRBJ2-5; TRBD1 agrees at 8 bases. Germline V CDR1 and CDR2: MNHEY, SVGEGT. V gave up 0 bases and J gave up 5 bases; unmatched junction bases: 8. The CDR3 length is 16 residues. The CDR3 loop is CASSYSPDRDTETQYF. CDR3 bases: TGTGCCAGCAGTTACTCTCCGGACAGGGACACGGAGACCCAGTACTTC.

At least ten counts were recorded for this clonotype. The chain joins TRBV28 to TRBJ2-1, with unresolved D. Germline values: CDR1 MDHEN, CDR2 SYDVKM. V lost 5 bases and J 1 base, leaving 9 bases between the germline ends. The CDR3 is made up of 14 amino acids. The CDR3 loop is CASSVSYSYNEQFF. The CDR3 bases are TGTGCCAGCAGTGTCAGCTATTCCTACAATGAGCAGTTCTTC.

This clonotype came up many times. The chain uses TRBV19 and TRBJ2-1, with D hard to call. CDR1 is LNHDA and CDR2 is SQIVND in the germline V gene (reference sequence). V lost 3 bases and J lost 4, with 10 bases in between. This CDR3 is 14 amino acids long. In DNA form, the CDR3 reads TGTGCCAGTAGTATCCTGGACGGTTACAATGAGCAGTTCTTC. Encoded protein: CASSILDGYNEQFF.